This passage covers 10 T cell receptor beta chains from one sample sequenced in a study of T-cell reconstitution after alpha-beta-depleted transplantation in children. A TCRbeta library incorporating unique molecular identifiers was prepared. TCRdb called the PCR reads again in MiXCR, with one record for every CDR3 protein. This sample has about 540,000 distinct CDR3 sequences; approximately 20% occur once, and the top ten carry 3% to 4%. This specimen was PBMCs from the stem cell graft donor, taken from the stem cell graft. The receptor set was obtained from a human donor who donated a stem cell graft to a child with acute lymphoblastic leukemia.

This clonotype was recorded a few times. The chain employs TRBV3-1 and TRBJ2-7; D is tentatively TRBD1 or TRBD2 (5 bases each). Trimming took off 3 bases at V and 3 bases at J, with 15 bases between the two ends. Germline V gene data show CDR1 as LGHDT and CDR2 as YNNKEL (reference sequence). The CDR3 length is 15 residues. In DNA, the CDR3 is TGTGCCAGCAGCCAGACGAGGGACGGGTACTACGAGCAGTACTTC. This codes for CASSQTRDGYYEQYF.

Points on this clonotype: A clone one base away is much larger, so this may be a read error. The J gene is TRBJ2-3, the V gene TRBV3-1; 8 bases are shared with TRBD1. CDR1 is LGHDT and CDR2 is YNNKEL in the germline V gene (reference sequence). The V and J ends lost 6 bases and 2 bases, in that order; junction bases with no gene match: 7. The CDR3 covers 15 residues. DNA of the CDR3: TGTGCCAGCAGTCCCGTGACAGGGGACACAGATACGCAGTATTTT. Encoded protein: CASSPVTGDTDTQYF.

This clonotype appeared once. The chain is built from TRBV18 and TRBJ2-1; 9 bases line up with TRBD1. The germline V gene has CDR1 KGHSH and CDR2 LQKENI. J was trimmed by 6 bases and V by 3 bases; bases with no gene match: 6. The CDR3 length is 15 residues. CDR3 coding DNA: TGTGCCAGCTCACCGTACGGGACAGGGATCAATGAGCAGTTCTTC. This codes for CASSPYGTGINEQFF.

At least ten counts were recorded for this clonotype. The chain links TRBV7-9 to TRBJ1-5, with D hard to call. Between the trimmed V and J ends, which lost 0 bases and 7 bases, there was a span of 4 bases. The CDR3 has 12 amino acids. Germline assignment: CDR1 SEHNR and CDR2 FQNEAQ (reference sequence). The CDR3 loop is CASSLAGQPQHF. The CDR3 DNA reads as TGTGCCAGCAGCTTAGCAGGGCAGCCCCAGCATTTT. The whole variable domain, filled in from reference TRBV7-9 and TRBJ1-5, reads DTGVSQNPRHKITKRGQNVTFRCDPISEHNRLYWYRQTLGQGPEFLTYFQNEAQLEKSRLLSDRFSAERPKGSFSTLEIQRTEQGDSAMYLCASSLAGQPQHFGDGTRLSIL.

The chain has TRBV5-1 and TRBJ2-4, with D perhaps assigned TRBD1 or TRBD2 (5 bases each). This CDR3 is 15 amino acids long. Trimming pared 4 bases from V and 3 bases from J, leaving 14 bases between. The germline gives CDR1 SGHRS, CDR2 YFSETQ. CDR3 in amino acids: CASSEAKRGKNIQYF. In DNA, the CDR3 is TGCGCCAGCAGCGAGGCCAAGAGGGGCAAAAACATTCAGTACTTC.

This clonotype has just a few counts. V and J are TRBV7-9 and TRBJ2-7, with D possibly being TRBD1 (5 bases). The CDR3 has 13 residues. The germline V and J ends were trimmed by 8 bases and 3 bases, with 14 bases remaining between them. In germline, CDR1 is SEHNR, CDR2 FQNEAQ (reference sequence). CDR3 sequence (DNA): TGTGCCAGCTCGGAACAACAGGACTACGAGCAGTACTTC. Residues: CASSEQQDYEQYF.

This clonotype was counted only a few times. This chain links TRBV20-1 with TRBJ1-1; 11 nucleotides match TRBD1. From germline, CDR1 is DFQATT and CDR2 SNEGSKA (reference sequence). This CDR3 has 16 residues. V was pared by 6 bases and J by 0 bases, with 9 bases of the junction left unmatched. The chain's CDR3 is CSAPGQGAVMNTEAFF. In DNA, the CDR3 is TGCAGTGCACCAGGACAGGGGGCGGTCATGAACACTGAAGCTTTCTTT.

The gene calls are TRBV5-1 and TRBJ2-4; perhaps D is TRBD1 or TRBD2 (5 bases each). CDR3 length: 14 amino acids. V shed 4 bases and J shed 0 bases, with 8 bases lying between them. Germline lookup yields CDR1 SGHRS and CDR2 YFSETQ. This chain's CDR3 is CASSPGPAKNIQYF. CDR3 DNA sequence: TGCGCCAGCAGCCCGGGACCAGCCAAAAACATTCAGTACTTC. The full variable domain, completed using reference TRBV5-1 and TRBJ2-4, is KAGVTQTPRYLIKTRGQQVTLSCSPISGHRSVSWYQQTPGQGLQFLFEYFSETQRNKGNFPGRFSGRQFSNSRSEMNVSTLELGDSALYLCASSPGPAKNIQYFGAGTRLSVL.

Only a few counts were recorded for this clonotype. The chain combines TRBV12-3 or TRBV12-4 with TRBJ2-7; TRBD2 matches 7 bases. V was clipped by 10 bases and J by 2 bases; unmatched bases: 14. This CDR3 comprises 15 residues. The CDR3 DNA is TGTGCCATCGACCTCCCCAAGGCGGGGGCCTACGAGCAGTACTTC. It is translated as CAIDLPKAGAYEQYF.

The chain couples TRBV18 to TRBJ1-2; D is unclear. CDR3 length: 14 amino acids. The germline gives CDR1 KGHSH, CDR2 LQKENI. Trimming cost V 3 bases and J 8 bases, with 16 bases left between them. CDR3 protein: CASSPLPEIGGYTF. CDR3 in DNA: TGTGCCAGCTCACCGCTTCCGGAAATCGGCGGCTACACCTTC.